Below are 3 T cell receptor beta chains sequenced from a single sample in a study of T cell responses to AZD1222 COVID-19 vaccine. Clones were read by immunoSEQ multiplex PCR, and TCRdb kept only the in-frame ones, dropping some. Of tens of thousands of clones in the sample, roughly 80% are singletons; the top ten hold around 5%. The sample consisted of peripheral blood, taken 28 days after the second AZD1222 dose. All receptors come from an adult who received the AZD1222 COVID-19 vaccine.

The chain combines TRBV18 with TRBJ1-1; no definite D call. Germline V gene lookup returns CDR1 KGHSH and CDR2 LQKENI. The CDR3 has 15 amino acids. V was pared by 6 bases and J by 0 bases, with 14 bases between. The CDR3 is CASSLNQAMNTEAFF. The CDR3 DNA reads as TGTGCCAGCTCTCTAAACCAAGCAATGAACACTGAAGCTTTCTTT.

The rearrangement joins TRBV5-1 to TRBJ2-5; the D gene could be TRBD1 or TRBD2 (6 bases each). The CDR3 loop spans 16 amino acids. Between the trimmed V and J ends, which lost 0 bases and 2 bases, there was a span of 14 bases. In germline, CDR1 is SGHRS, CDR2 YFSETQ. CDR3 amino acids: CASSLGGGLVQETQYF. CDR3 DNA: TGCGCCAGCAGCTTGGGAGGGGGGCTCGTTCAAGAGACCCAGTACTTC.

The genes are TRBV7-8 and TRBJ1-1, with D perhaps matching TRBD1 (6 bases). Germline loops: CDR1 SGHVS, CDR2 FQNEAQ. There are 16 residues in the CDR3. The germline V and J ends were trimmed by 5 bases and 4 bases, with 20 bases remaining between them. CDR3 DNA sequence: TGTGCCAGCAGCCGTTCGACAGGTGTTTTGGGCACTGAAGCTTTCTTT. Amino acids: CASSRSTGVLGTEAFF.